Below are 27 T cell receptor beta chains sequenced from a single sample in a study of cytomegalovirus exposure and HLA in healthy donors. Primers for the PCR totalled 60 Vbeta and 13 Jbeta. TCRdb keeps only in-frame clones here, not all; method: immunoSEQ multiplex PCR. The sample has 110,000 to 150,000 clones, roughly four fifths seen once; the top ten hold roughly 3.4%. Sequencing was carried out using PBMCs. Receptors were obtained from a man younger than 35 in good health and CMV-seropositive.

The rearrangement joins TRBV2 to TRBJ2-1; TRBD2 matches at 10 bases. CDR1 is SNHLY, CDR2 FYNNEI, per germline. CDR3 length equals 15 residues. The J segment lost 7 bases and the V segment lost 3 bases, leaving 6 bases of the junction unmatched. In DNA form, the CDR3 reads TGTGCCAGCAGTGATAGGGATAGCGGGAGGAATGAGCAGTTCTTC. It yields the protein CASSDRDSGRNEQFF.

A few counts support this clone. The V and J genes are TRBV5-1 and TRBJ2-2, with 7 bases lining up with TRBD1. Germline CDR1 is SGHRS and CDR2 is YFSETQ. The CDR3 extends over 15 amino acids. After removal of 2 bases from V and 5 bases from J, the junction contained 6 bases not matched to a gene. The CDR3 region has the DNA TGCGCCAGCAGCTTTATGACAGGGAGTACCGGGGAGCTGTTTTTT. Residues: CASSFMTGSTGELFF. Using reference TRBV5-1 and TRBJ2-2 for the parts outside the CDR3, the full variable domain is KAGVTQTPRYLIKTRGQQVTLSCSPISGHRSVSWYQQTPGQGLQFLFEYFSETQRNKGNFPGRFSGRQFSNSRSEMNVSTLELGDSALYLCASSFMTGSTGELFFGEGSRLTVL.

V is TRBV9 and J is TRBJ2-2, with 8 bases lining up with TRBD2. The V gene end was trimmed by 2 bases and the J gene end by 6 bases; junction bases not matched to a gene: 3. In germline, CDR1 is SGDLS, CDR2 YYNGEE. The CDR3 runs 14 residues. The DNA for the CDR3 is TGTGCCAGCAGCGTTCCGGGGGGGGCCGGGGAGCTGTTTTTT. It codes for CASSVPGGAGELFF.

V is TRBV29-1 and J is TRBJ1-1; 10 bases line up with TRBD1. Unmatched junction bases numbered 9, after V lost 5 bases and J lost 12 bases. The germline V gene has CDR1 SQVTM and CDR2 ANQGSEA. This CDR3 is 12 amino acids long. This CDR3 reads CSVTRQGAGPFF. The CDR3 DNA sequence: TGCAGCGTTACTCGACAGGGGGCCGGGCCTTTCTTT.

The V call is TRBV5-6, the J call TRBJ2-3, with D maybe TRBD2 (5 bases). This CDR3 comprises 15 residues. Per germline, CDR1 SGHDT and CDR2 YYEEEE. Trimming stripped 1 base from V and 4 bases from J, with 13 bases between. Here the CDR3 DNA reads TGTGCCAGCAGCTTGTTACCGCGGGCCGCAGATACGCAGTATTTT. Translating gives CASSLLPRAADTQYF.

The CDR3 sequence is CASSGDRVGYTF. CDR3 DNA: TGTGCCAGCAGCGGGGACAGGGTTGGCTACACCTTC. The V and J genes are TRBV7-3 and TRBJ1-2, with 9 bases that match TRBD1. The CDR3 has 12 residues. Unmatched junction bases numbered 2, after V lost 5 bases and J lost 7 bases. Germline V gene lookup returns CDR1 SGHTA and CDR2 FQGTGA.

The chain uses TRBV11-1 and TRBJ2-1; no definite D call. The CDR3 runs to 13 residues. The germline CDR1 and CDR2 sequences are SGHAT and FQDESV (reference sequence). V lost 4 bases to trimming and J lost 5 bases, with 9 bases between them. CDR3 protein: CASSSSPNNEQFF. DNA of the CDR3: TGTGCCAGCAGCTCGTCTCCTAACAATGAGCAGTTCTTC.

This clone was observed a single time. The chain couples TRBV6-1 to TRBJ2-3, with 10 bases lining up with TRBD2. Germline V gene sequence: CDR1 MNHNS, CDR2 SASEGT. V lost 4 bases to trimming and J lost 4 bases; unmatched junction nucleotides: 5. The CDR3 loop spans 15 amino acids. The CDR3 sequence is CASSVYLAGADTQYF. The CDR3 region has the DNA TGTGCCAGCAGTGTGTATCTAGCGGGAGCAGATACGCAGTATTTT.

This clone was seen only a few times. J is TRBJ1-1 and V is TRBV19; D uncertain. Deletions cut 7 bases from V and 3 bases from J, with 12 bases between. Germline V CDR1 and CDR2: LNHDA, SQIVND (reference sequence). The CDR3 consists of 13 residues. The CDR3 sequence: CASKPGGYTEAFF. DNA of the CDR3: TGTGCCAGTAAGCCGGGAGGATACACTGAAGCTTTCTTT.

The V gene is TRBV7-3, the J gene TRBJ2-7, with 11 positions matching TRBD1. This CDR3 is built from 18 residues. The J segment lost 6 bases and the V segment lost 7 bases, leaving 20 bases of the junction unmatched. CDR1 is SGHTA and CDR2 is FQGTGA in the germline V gene. CDR3 sequence: CASTKWSVRTGGQVEQYF. The CDR3 coding sequence is TGTGCCAGCACTAAATGGTCAGTGAGGACAGGGGGCCAGGTCGAGCAGTACTTC.

The chain combines TRBV19 with TRBJ1-2; 7 bases align to TRBD1. The CDR3 spans 14 residues. After removal of 5 bases from V and 4 bases from J, the junction contained 7 bases not matched to a gene. CDR1 is LNHDA and CDR2 is SQIVND in the germline V gene (reference sequence). The chain's CDR3 is CASSREGAIYGYTF. The CDR3 DNA reads TGTGCCAGTAGTCGAGAGGGGGCTATCTATGGCTACACCTTC.

There are a few counts of this clone. The chain links TRBV4-1 to TRBJ2-1; D is unclear. V lost 4 bases to trimming and J lost 13 bases, with 14 bases between them. This CDR3 contains 12 residues. The germline gives CDR1 MGHRA, CDR2 YSYEKL. CDR3 sequence: CASSPVAVPQFF. The CDR3 bases are TGCGCCAGCAGCCCAGTCGCGGTCCCACAGTTCTTC.

This clone has more than one count but fewer than ten. The V call is TRBV30, the J call TRBJ2-5; unclear D gene. CDR3 length: 15 residues. Per the germline V gene, CDR1 is GTSNPN and CDR2 is SVGIG (reference sequence). V was pared by 4 bases and J by 5 bases, with 20 bases between. The CDR3 sequence is CAWTFTPTLSETQYF. The CDR3 bases are TGTGCCTGGACCTTCACCCCGACTCTGTCGGAGACCCAGTACTTC.

This clone was picked up a small number of times. The chain combines TRBV6-6 with TRBJ1-4; 8 bases align to TRBD1. V gave up 2 bases and J gave up 15 bases; unmatched junction bases: 8. Germline lookup yields CDR1 MNHNY and CDR2 SVGAGI (reference sequence). This CDR3 is built from 13 residues. The CDR3 loop is CASSYQGASQVFF. CDR3 coding DNA: TGTGCCAGCAGTTACCAGGGGGCGTCCCAGGTGTTTTTT.

The V call is TRBV13, the J call TRBJ2-7, with 9 bases that match TRBD2. CDR3 size: 15 residues. The trim removed 5 bases at V and 3 bases at J, leaving 8 bases unmatched. CDR1 is PRHDT and CDR2 is FYEKMQ in the germline V gene (reference sequence). This CDR3 is CASSLSSGRHYEQYF. The CDR3 nucleotides are TGTGCCAGCAGCCTGTCCAGCGGGAGGCACTACGAGCAGTACTTC.

As to this clone: At one end the junction does not follow the germline gene, possibly because of a read error. The genes are TRBV5-4 and TRBJ2-5, with 10 bases matching TRBD2. From germline, CDR1 is SGHNT and CDR2 YYREEE (reference sequence). This CDR3 comprises 18 residues. The CDR3 DNA sequence: TGTGCCAGCAGCTCAATCACAAAAAGCGGGAGGGCCGGTGAGACCCAGCACTTC. Protein sequence: CASSSITKSGRAGETQHF. The whole variable domain, filled in from reference TRBV5-4 and TRBJ2-5, reads ETGVTQSPTHLIKTRGQQVTLRCSSQSGHNTVSWYQQALGQGPQFIFQYYREEENGRGNFPPRFSGLQFPNYSSELNVNALELDDSALYLCASSSITKSGRAGETQHFGPGTRLLVL.

The rearrangement uses TRBV27 and TRBJ2-7; 7 nucleotides line up with TRBD1. V dropped 6 bases and J dropped 2; count of bases not matched to a gene: 4. Per the germline V gene, CDR1 is MNHEY and CDR2 is SMNVEV (reference sequence). This CDR3 has 13 residues. The CDR3 DNA follows: TGTGCCAGCAGGGAAACAGGGGCCTACGAGCAGTACTTC. Translated: CASRETGAYEQYF.

The chain employs TRBV21-1 and TRBJ1-4; TRBD1 is taken as the D call from the table, unchecked against the DNA. TRBV21-1 is deemed a pseudogene. The CDR3 consists of 16 residues. The CDR3 region has the DNA TGTGCCAGCACGACGGGTCGCGACAGGGGGCATGAAAAACTGTTTTTT. Protein: CASTTGRDRGHEKLFF.

This clone was detected only a few times. The V and J genes are TRBV5-4 and TRBJ2-6; TRBD1 matches at 12 bases. There are 18 residues in the CDR3. The V segment lost 6 bases and the J segment 0 bases; nucleotides outside the gene matches: 7. Looked up from germline, CDR1 is SGHNT and CDR2 is YYREEE (reference sequence). CDR3 in amino acids: CASMLPGQGASGANVLTF. CDR3 coding DNA: TGTGCCAGCATGTTACCGGGACAGGGGGCCTCTGGGGCCAACGTCCTGACTTTC.

A word on this clone: The junction departs from germline at one end; a sequencing error may be responsible. This rearrangement joins TRBV7-9 to TRBJ2-7, with a tentative D call TRBD1 (5 bases). The CDR3 has 13 residues. CDR1 SEHNR and CDR2 FQNEAQ come from the germline V gene (reference sequence). CDR3 amino acids: CSSSSRQSYEQYF. The DNA of the CDR3 is TGTTCCAGCAGCAGTCGACAGTCCTACGAGCAGTACTTC.

In this sample, this clone turned up once. V and J are TRBV15 and TRBJ1-5; D is possibly TRBD1 (6 bases). CDR1 and CDR2 from the germline V gene are LNHNV and YYDKDF (reference sequence). The CDR3 runs 15 residues. V dropped 3 bases and J dropped 4 bases, with 13 bases sitting between them. CDR3 residues: CATSRGDTSNQPQHF. As DNA, the CDR3 is TGTGCCACCAGCAGGGGGGACACATCAAATCAGCCCCAGCATTTT.

The rearrangement uses TRBV19 and TRBJ1-1; no reliable D call. This CDR3 spans 14 amino acids. Germline loops: CDR1 LNHDA, CDR2 SQIVND (reference sequence). Trimming removed 5 bases at V and 0 bases at J, with 10 bases between. CDR3 sequence (DNA): TGTGCCAGTAGTTATGAGGTCATGAACACTGAAGCTTTCTTT. This codes for CASSYEVMNTEAFF.

This clone was seen just once. The chain employs TRBV7-8 and TRBJ2-1; perhaps TRBD2 as D (5 bases). Germline V gene data show CDR1 as SGHVS and CDR2 as FQNEAQ. The CDR3 spans 13 residues. V was trimmed by 1 base and J by 8 bases, leaving 9 bases between them. The CDR3 loop reads CASSLVTMDEQFF. The DNA for the CDR3 is TGTGCCAGCAGCTTAGTGACTATGGATGAGCAGTTCTTC.

J is TRBJ2-5 and V is TRBV29-1; TRBD2 aligns across 8 bases. The germline CDR1 and CDR2 sequences are SQVTM and ANQGSEA. The V gene end was trimmed by 3 bases and the J gene end by 2 bases; junction bases not matched to a gene: 5. The CDR3 extends over 14 amino acids. DNA for the CDR3: TGCAGCGTTGATGGACTAGCAGAGCAAGAGACCCAGTACTTC. Translated: CSVDGLAEQETQYF.

This chain links TRBV5-8 with TRBJ2-5; no definite D call. V was clipped by 4 bases and J by 0 bases, with 19 bases between them. CDR3 size: 17 residues. Germline V gene data show CDR1 as SGHTS and CDR2 as YDEGEE. The CDR3 sequence is CASSPHLSELNQETQYF. CDR3 DNA sequence: TGTGCCAGCAGCCCTCATTTAAGCGAGCTCAACCAAGAGACCCAGTACTTC.

The chain recombines TRBV4-1 with TRBJ1-5; possibly TRBD1 for D (5 bases). The CDR3 is 14 residues long. Germline CDR1 is MGHRA and CDR2 is YSYEKL. The V end lost 0 bases, the J end lost 7 bases, and 10 bases lay between the germline ends. The CDR3 DNA is TGCGCCAGCAGCCAAGACAGGGCGGGGCAGCCCCAGCATTTT. It is translated as CASSQDRAGQPQHF.

The chain is built from TRBV5-6 and TRBJ2-1, with 8 bases matching TRBD2. Germline CDR1 reads SGHDT; CDR2 reads YYEEEE. Trimming removed 2 bases from V and 7 bases from J; junction bases left unmatched: 8. The CDR3 loop spans 15 amino acids. The DNA of the CDR3 is TGTGCCAGCAGCTTCCCAGCGGGAGTTGGGAATGAGCAGTTCTTC. It specifies CASSFPAGVGNEQFF.